The T cell receptor beta chain under discussion was sequenced for a study of technical replicates of blood from several donors (dated by TCRdb to about 2017). As for this clone: What antigen it recognizes has not been identified. The sample holds no much larger clone one base away, and base qualities are not on file.

Library prep was done by the immunoSEQ multiplex PCR assay. TCRdb retrieved this table from immuneACCESS and kept in-frame rearrangements only. Not all clones are present; in checked studies, unresolved V genes account for under half, and no reason is known for the remainder. The sample includes tens of thousands of clones, with about nine tenths observed a single time. Jointly, the top ten make up approximately 3.9% of the sample. Trimming at the junction amounts to 4 bases on V and 2 bases on J, and the germline ends lie 11 bases apart. The CDR1 and CDR2 encoded by the germline V gene are MGHRA and YSYEKL. From its cysteine to its phenylalanine, the CDR3 spans 14 amino acids. The CDR3 DNA has 42 bases and is translated from base 1.

The sequenced material came from PBMCs. The TCR sequence derives from a human donor in good health. Some clones in this sample may be carry-over from other donors' samples. The chain joins TRBV4-1 to TRBJ2-5; TRBD1 could be the D gene, as 6 bases match. The CDR3: CASSRLGQQETQYF. The nucleotide sequence is given as TGCGCCAGCAGCCGCCTCGGACAGCAAGAGACCCAGTACTTC.